This T cell receptor beta chain was recovered during a study of blood T cell repertoires in COVID-19. Study context: The samples span acute and convalescent COVID-19 from the United States, Italy and Spain. The cDNA or gDNA used as material had been derived from T cells, B-cell-depleted T cells, or PBMCs.

Germline loops: CDR1 ENHRY, CDR2 SYGVKD. Unmatched junction bases numbered 8, after V lost 5 bases and J lost 4 bases. This CDR3 comprises 15 residues. All enrollees were roughly 18 to 90 years old and from approximately 24 US areas. Cohort placement rested on clinical history that participants reported themselves. Measured with immunoSEQ multiplex PCR; TCRdb has only the in-frame clones, and not every one. Among some 250,000 clones listed, 85% to 90% were seen once. V gene TRBV10-3 combines with J gene TRBJ1-2; 9 positions match TRBD1. The sequencing input was PBMCs or T cells enriched from blood (not recorded which). The receptor's source is a woman in her twenties or thirties with acute COVID-19. The CDR3 nucleotides read TGTGCCATCAGTCCGGGACAGGGAATTAGCTATGGCTACACCTTC. This encodes CAISPGQGISYGYTF.